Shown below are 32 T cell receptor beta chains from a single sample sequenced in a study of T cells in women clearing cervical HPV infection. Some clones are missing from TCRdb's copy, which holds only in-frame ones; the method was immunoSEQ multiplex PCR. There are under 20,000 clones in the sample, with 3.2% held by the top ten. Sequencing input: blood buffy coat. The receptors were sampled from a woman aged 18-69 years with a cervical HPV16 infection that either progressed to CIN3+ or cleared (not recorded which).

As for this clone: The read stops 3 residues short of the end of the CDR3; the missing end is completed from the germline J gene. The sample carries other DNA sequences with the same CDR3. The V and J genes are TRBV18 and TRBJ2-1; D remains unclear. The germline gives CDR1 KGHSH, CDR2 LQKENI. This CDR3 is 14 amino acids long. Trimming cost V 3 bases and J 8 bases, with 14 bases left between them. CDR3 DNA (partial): TGTGCCAGCTCACCCACGGCACGCGGCGATGAG. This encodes CASSPTARGDE. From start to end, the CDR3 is CASSPTARGDEQFF.

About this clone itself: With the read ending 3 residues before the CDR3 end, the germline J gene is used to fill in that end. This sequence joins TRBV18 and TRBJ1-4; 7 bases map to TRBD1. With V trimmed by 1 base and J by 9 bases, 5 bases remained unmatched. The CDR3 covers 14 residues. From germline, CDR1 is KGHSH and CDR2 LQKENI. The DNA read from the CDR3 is TGTGCCAGCTCACCACTCGAGGGGGCGAAAAAA. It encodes CASSPLEGAKK. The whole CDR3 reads CASSPLEGAKKLFF.

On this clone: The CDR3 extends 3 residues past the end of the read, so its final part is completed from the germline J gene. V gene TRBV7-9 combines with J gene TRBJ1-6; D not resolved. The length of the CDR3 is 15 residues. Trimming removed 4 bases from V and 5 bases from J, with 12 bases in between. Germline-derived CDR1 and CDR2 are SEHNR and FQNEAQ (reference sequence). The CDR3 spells CASSSYRPDNSPLHF. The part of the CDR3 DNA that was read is TGTGCCAGCAGCTCGTACAGACCTGATAATTCACCC.

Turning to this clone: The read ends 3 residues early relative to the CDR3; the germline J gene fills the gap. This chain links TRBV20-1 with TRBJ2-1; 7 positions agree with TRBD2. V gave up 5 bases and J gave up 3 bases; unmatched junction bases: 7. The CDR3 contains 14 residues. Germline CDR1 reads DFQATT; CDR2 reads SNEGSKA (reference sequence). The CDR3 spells CSASLAAHYNEQFF. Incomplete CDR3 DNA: TGCAGTGCTTCGCTAGCGGCCCACTACAATGAG.

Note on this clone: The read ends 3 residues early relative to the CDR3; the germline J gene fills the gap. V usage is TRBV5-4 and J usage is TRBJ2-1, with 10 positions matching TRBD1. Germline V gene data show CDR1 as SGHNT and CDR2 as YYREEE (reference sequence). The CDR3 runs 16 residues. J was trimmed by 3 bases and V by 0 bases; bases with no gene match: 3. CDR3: CASSLAGQGGYNEQFF. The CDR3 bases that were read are TGTGCCAGCAGCTTGGCCGGACAGGGGGGCTACAATGAG. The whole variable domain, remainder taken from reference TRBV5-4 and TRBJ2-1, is ETGVTQSPTHLIKTRGQQVTLRCSSQSGHNTVSWYQQALGQGPQFIFQYYREEENGRGNFPPRFSGLQFPNYSSELNVNALELDDSALYLCASSLAGQGGYNEQFFGPGTRLTVL.

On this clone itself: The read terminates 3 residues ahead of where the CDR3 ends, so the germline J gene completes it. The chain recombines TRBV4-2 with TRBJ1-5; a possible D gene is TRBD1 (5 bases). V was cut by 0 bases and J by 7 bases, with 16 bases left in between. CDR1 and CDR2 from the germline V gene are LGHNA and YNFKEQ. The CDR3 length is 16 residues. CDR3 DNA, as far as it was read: TGTGCCAGCAGCCAAGATCTAATCGGGGGAAGACAGCCC. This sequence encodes CASSQDLIGGRQP. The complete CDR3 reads CASSQDLIGGRQPQHF.

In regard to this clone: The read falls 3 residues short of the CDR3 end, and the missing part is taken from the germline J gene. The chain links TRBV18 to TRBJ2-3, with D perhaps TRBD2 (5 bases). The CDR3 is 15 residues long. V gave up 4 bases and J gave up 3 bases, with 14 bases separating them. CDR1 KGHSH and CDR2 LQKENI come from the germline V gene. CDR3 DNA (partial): TGTGCCAGCTCACGAAACGGGGTGGTGACAGATACG. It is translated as CASSRNGVVTDT. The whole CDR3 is CASSRNGVVTDTQYF. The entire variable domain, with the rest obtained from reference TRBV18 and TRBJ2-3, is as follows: NAGVMQNPRHLVRRRGQEARLRCSPMKGHSHVYWYRQLPEEGLKFMVYLQKENIIDESGMPKERFSAEFPKEGPSILRIQQVVRGDSAAYFCASSRNGVVTDTQYFGPGTRLTVL.

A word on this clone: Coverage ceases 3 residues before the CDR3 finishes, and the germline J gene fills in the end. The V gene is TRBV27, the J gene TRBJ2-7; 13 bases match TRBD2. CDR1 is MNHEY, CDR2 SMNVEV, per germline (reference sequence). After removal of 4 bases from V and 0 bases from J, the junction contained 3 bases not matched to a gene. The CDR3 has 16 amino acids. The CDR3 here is CASSSLAGGTSYEQYF. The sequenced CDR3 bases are TGTGCCAGCAGTTCACTAGCGGGGGGGACCTCCTACGAG.

Incomplete CDR3 DNA: TGTGCCAGCCTTGAAGGGCGGGGGGGCCGGGAGACC. Translating it yields CASLEGRGGRET. The full-length CDR3 reads as CASLEGRGGRETQYF. The chain recombines TRBV2 with TRBJ2-5, with 9 bases fitting TRBD2. Sequencing ends 3 residues short of the CDR3 end; the germline J gene provides the rest. The CDR3 has 15 residues. V lost 8 bases and J lost 5; bases outside the gene matches: 12. Per germline, CDR1 SNHLY and CDR2 FYNNEI.

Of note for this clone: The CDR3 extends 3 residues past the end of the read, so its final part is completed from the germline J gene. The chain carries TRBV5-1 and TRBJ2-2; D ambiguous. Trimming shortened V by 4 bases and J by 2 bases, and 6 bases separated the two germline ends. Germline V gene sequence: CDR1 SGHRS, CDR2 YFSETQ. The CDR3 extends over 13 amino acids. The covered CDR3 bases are TGCGCCAGCAGCCGAGGTAACACCGGGGAG. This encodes CASSRGNTGE. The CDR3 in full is CASSRGNTGELFF.

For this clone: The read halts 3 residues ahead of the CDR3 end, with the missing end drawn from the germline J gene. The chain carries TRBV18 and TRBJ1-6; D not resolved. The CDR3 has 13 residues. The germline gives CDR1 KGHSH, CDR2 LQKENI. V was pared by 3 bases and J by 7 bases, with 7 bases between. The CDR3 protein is CASSPTVNSPLHF. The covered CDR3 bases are TGTGCCAGCTCACCTACAGTGAATTCACCC.

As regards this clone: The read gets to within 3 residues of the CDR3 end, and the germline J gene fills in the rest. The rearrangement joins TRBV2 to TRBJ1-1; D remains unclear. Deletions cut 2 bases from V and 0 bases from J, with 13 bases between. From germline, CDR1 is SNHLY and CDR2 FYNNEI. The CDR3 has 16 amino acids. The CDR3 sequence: CASSETALELNTEAFF. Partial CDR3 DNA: TGTGCCAGCAGTGAAACCGCCCTAGAGCTGAACACTGAA.

CDR3 sequence: CASSAEGVNTGELFF. The CDR3 DNA, read in part, is TGTGCCAGCTCGGCAGAGGGGGTAAACACCGGGGAG. This chain joins TRBV18 and TRBJ2-2, with D possibly being TRBD1 (6 bases). The read comes to an end 3 residues before the CDR3 does, leaving the germline J gene to fill in the end. The CDR3 totals 15 residues. Germline values: CDR1 KGHSH, CDR2 LQKENI. Trimming shortened V by 6 bases and J by 2 bases, and 13 bases separated the two germline ends.

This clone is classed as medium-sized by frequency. The CDR3 protein is CASSLTVNYGYTF. The part of the CDR3 DNA that was read is TGTGCCAGCTCCCTGACAGTGAACTATGGC. The rearrangement uses TRBV19 and TRBJ1-2; possible D gene TRBD1, 5 bases. The sequence runs out 3 residues before the end of the CDR3; the remainder is reconstructed from the germline J gene. The V gene lost 9 bases and the J gene lost 2 bases, with 13 bases spanning the gap. This CDR3 contains 13 residues. Germline CDR1 is LNHDA and CDR2 is SQIVND (reference sequence). The variable domain in full, completed from reference TRBV19 and TRBJ1-2, reads DGGITQSPKYLFRKEGQNVTLSCEQNLNHDAMYWYRQDPGQGLRLIYYSQIVNDFQKGDIAEGYSVSREKKESFPLTVTSAQKNPTAFYLCASSLTVNYGYTFGSGTRLTVV.

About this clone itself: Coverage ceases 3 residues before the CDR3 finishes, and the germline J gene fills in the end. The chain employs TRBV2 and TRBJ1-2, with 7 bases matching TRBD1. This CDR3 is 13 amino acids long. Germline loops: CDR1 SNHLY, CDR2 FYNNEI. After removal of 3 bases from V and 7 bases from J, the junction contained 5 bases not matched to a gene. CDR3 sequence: CASSDTGARGYTF. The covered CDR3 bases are TGTGCCAGCAGTGATACAGGGGCGCGTGGC.

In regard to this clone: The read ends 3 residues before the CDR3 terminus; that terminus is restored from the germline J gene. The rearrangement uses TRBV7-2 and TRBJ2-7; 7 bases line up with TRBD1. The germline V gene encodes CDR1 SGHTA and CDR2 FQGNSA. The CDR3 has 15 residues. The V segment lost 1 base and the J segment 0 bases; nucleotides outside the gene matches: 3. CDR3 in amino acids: CASSLGGGISYEQYF. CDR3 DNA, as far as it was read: TGTGCCAGCAGCTTAGGAGGGGGCATCTCCTACGAG.

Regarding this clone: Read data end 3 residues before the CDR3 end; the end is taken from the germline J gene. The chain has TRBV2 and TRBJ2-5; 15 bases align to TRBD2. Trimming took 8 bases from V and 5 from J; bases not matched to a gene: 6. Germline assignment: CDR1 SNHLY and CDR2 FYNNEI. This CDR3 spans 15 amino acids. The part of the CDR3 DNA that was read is TGTGCCAGCGGACTAGCGGGGGGGCGGTGGGAGACC. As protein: CASGLAGGRWET. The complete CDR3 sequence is CASGLAGGRWETQYF. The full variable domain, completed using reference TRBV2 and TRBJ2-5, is EPEVTQTPSHQVTQMGQEVILRCVPISNHLYFYWYRQILGQKVEFLVSFYNNEISEKSEIFDDQFSVERPDGSNFTLKIRSTKLEDSAMYFCASGLAGGRWETQYFGPGTRLLVL.

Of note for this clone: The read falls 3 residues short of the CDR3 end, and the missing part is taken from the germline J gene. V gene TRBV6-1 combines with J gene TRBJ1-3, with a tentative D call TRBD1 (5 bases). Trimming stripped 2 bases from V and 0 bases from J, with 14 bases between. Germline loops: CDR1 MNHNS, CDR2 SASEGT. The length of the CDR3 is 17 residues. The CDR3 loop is CASSEKRDGYSGNTIYF. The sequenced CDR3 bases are TGTGCCAGCAGTGAAAAGCGGGACGGGTACTCTGGAAACACC.

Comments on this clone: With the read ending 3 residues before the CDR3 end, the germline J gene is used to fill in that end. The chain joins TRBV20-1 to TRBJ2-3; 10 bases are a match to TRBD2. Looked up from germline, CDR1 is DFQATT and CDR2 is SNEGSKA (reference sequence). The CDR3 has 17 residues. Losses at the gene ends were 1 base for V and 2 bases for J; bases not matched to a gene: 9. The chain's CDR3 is CSARGDGTSVFTDTQYF. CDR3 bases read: TGCAGTGCTAGAGGAGACGGGACTAGCGTCTTCACAGATACG.

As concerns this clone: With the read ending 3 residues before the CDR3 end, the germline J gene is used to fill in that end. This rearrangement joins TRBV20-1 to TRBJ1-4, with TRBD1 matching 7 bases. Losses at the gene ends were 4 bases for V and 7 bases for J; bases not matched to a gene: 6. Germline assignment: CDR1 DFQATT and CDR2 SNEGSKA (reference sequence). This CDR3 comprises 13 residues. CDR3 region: CSAIRGRAEKLFF. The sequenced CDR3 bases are TGCAGTGCTATAAGGGGGCGGGCTGAAAAA.

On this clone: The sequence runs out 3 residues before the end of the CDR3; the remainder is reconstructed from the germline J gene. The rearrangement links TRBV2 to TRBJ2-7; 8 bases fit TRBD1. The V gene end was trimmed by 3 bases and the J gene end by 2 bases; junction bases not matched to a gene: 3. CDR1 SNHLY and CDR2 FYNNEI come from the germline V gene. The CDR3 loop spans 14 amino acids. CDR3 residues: CASSDRTGTYEQYF. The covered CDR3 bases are TGTGCCAGCAGTGATAGGACAGGGACCTACGAG.

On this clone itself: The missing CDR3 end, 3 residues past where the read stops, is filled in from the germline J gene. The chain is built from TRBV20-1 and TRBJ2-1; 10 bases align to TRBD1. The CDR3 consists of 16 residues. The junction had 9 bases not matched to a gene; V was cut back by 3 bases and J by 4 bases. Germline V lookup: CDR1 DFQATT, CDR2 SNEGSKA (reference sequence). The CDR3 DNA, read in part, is TGCAGTGCTAGGCGACAGGGGGCAAAACGTTACAATGAG. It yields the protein CSARRQGAKRYNE. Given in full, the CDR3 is CSARRQGAKRYNEQFF.

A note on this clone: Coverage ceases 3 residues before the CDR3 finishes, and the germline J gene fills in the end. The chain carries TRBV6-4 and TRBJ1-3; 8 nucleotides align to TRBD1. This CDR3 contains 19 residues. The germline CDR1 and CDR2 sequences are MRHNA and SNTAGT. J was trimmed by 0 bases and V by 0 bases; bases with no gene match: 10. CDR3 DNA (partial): TGTGCCAGCAGTGACTCGACGACAGGGGCCCTCCTCTCTGGAAACACC. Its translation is CASSDSTTGALLSGNT. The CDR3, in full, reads CASSDSTTGALLSGNTIYF.

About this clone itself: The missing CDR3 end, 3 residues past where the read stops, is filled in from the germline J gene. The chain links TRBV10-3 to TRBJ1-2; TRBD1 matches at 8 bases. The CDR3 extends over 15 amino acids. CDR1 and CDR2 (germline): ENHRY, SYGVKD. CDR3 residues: CAISGSQGTGRGYTF. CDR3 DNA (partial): TGTGCCATCAGTGGGTCACAGGGGACAGGTCGAGGC.

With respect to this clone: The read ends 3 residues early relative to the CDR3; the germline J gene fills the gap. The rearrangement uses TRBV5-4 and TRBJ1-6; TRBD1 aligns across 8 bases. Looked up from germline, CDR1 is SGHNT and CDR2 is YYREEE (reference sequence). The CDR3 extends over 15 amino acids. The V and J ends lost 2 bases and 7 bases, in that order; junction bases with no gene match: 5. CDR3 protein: CASSLPGTGNSPLHF. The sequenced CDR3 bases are TGTGCCAGCAGCTTACCCGGGACAGGCAATTCACCC.

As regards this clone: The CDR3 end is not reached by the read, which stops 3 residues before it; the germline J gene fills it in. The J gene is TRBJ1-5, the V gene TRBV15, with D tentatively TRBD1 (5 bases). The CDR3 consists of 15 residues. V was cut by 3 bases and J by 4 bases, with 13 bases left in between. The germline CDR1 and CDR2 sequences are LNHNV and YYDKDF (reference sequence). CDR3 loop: CATSSGTSLNQPQHF. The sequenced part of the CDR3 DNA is TGTGCCACCAGCAGTGGGACTTCATTAAATCAGCCC.

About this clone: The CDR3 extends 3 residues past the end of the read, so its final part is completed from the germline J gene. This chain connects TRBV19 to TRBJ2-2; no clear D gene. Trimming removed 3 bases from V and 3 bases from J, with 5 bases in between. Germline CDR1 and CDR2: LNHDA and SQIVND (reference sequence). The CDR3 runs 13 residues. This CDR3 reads CASSIPDTGELFF. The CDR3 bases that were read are TGTGCCAGTAGTATCCCCGACACCGGGGAG. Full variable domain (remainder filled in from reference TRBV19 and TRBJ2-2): DGGITQSPKYLFRKEGQNVTLSCEQNLNHDAMYWYRQDPGQGLRLIYYSQIVNDFQKGDIAEGYSVSREKKESFPLTVTSAQKNPTAFYLCASSIPDTGELFFGEGSRLTVL.

CDR3 sequence reads: CARFKRWSALNYGYTF. Incomplete CDR3 DNA: TGTGCCAGGTTTAAACGTTGGAGCGCGTTAAACTATGGC. The chain recombines TRBV27 with TRBJ1-2, with unresolved D. The CDR3 extends 3 residues past the end of the read, so its final part is completed from the germline J gene. The CDR3 is made up of 16 amino acids. V lost 9 bases and J 2 bases, leaving 22 bases between the germline ends. The germline V gene encodes CDR1 MNHEY and CDR2 SMNVEV (reference sequence).

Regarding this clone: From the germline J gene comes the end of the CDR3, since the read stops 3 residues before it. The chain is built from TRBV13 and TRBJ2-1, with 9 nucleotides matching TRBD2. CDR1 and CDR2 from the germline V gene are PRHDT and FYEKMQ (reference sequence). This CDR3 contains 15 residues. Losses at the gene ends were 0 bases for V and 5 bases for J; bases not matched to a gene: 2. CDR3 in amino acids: CASSLGRGGDNEQFF. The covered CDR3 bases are TGTGCCAGCAGCTTAGGGCGGGGGGGCGACAATGAG.

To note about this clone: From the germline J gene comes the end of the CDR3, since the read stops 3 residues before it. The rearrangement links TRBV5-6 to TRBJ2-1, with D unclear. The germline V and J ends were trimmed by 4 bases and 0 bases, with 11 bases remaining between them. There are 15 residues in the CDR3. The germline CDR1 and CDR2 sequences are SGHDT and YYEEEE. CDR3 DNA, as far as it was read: TGTGCCAGCAGCGATCTAGAGAGCTCCTACAATGAG. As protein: CASSDLESSYNE. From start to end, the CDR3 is CASSDLESSYNEQFF.

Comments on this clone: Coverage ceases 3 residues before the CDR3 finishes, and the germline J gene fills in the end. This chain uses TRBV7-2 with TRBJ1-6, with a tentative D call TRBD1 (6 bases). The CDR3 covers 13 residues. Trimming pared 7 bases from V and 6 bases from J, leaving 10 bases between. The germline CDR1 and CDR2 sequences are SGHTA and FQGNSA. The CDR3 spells CASNQGSNSPLHF. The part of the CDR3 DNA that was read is TGTGCCAGCAACCAGGGGAGTAATTCACCC.

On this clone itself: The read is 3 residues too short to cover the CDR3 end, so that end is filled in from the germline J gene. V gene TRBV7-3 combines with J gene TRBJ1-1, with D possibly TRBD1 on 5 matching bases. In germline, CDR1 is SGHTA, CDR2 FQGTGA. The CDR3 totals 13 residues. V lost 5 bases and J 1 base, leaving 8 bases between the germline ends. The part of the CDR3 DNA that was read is TGTGCCAGCAGCAATCAGGGGAACACTGAA. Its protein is CASSNQGNTE. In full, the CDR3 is CASSNQGNTEAFF. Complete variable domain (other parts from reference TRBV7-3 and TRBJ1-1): GAGVSQTPSNKVTEKGKYVELRCDPISGHTALYWYRQSLGQGPEFLIYFQGTGAADDSGLPNDRFFAVRPEGSVSTLKIQRTERGDSAVYLCASSNQGNTEAFFGQGTRLTVV.